Sequencing of this T cell receptor beta chain was carried out in a study of T cells in women clearing cervical HPV infection. Germline CDR1 reads SGHTA; CDR2 reads FQGNSA. V was pared by 5 bases and J by 4 bases, with 6 bases of the junction left unmatched. CDR3 size: 15 residues. Clones were read by immunoSEQ multiplex PCR, and TCRdb kept only the in-frame ones, dropping some. The sample data list tens of thousands of clones. Concerning this clone: The sequence runs out 3 residues before the end of the CDR3; the remainder is reconstructed from the germline J gene.

All donors had a single incident cervical HPV16 infection, not prevalent. The sequenced sample was blood buffy coat. The clonotype comes from a woman between 18 and 75 years old with a cervical HPV16 infection that either progressed to CIN3+ or cleared (not recorded which). This chain connects TRBV7-2 to TRBJ2-5, with 11 nucleotides matching TRBD2. The CDR3 DNA, read in part, is TGTGCCAGCAGCGCCACTAGCGGGGGAGGAGAGACC. Amino acid sequence: CASSATSGGGET. Given in full, the CDR3 is CASSATSGGGETQYF.